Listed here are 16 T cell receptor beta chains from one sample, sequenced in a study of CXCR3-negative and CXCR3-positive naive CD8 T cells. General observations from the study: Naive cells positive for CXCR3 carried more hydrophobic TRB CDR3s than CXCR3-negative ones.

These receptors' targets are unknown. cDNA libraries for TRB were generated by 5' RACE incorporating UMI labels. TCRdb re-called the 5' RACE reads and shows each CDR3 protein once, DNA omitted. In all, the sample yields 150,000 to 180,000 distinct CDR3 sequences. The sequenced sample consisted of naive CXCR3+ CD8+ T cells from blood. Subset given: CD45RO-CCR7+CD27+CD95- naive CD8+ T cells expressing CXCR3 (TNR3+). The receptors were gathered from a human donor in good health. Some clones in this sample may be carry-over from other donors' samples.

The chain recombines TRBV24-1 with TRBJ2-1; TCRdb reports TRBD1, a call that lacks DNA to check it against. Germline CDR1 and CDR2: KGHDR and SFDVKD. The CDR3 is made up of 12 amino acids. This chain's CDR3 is CATSDFGTEQFF.

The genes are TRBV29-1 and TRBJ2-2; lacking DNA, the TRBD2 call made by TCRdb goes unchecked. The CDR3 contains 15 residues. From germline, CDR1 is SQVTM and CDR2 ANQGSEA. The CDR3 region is CSVAGTSPNTGELFF.

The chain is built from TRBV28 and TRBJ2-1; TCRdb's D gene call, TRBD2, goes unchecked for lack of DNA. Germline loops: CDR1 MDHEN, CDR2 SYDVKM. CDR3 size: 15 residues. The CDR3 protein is CAGSAGLAGFNEQFF. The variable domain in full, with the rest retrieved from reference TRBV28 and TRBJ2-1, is DVKVTQSSRYLVKRTGEKVFLECVQDMDHENMFWYRQDPGLGLRLIYFSYDVKMKEKGDIPEGYSVSREKKERFSLILESASTNQTSMYLCAGSAGLAGFNEQFFGPGTRLTVL.

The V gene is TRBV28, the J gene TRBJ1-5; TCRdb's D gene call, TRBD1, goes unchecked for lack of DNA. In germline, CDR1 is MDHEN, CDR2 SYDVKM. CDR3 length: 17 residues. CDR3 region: CASSLSGGALGNQPQHF.

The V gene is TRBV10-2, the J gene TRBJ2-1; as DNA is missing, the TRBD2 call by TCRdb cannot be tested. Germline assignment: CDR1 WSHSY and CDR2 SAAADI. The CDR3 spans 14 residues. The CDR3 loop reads CASSEYDSGTEQFF.

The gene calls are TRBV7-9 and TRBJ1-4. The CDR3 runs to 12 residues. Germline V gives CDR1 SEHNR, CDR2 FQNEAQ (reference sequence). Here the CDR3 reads CASSLEAEKLFF.

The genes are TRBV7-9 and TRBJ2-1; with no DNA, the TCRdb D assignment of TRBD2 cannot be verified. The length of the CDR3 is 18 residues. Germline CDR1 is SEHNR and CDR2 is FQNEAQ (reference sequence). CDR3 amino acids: CASSSTRVVAGFIDEQFF.

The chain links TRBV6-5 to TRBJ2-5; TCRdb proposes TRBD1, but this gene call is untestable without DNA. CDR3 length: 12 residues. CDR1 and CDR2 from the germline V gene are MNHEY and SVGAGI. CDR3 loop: CASSPGRGTQYF.

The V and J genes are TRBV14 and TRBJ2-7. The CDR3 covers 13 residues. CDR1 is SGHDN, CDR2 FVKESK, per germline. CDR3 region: CASSQEPSYEQYF.

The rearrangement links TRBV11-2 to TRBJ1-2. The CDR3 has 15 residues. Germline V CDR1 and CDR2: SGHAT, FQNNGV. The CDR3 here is CASSLASGTNYGYTF.

CDR3: CASSLASGFLSSYNEQFF. The V and J genes are TRBV7-9 and TRBJ2-1; TCRdb calls TRBD1, which cannot be checked without DNA. This CDR3 comprises 18 residues. The germline V gene encodes CDR1 SEHNR and CDR2 FQNEAQ (reference sequence).

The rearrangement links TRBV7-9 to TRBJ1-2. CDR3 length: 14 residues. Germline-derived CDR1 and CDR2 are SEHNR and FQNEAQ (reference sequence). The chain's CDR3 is CASSLPGSNYGYTF.

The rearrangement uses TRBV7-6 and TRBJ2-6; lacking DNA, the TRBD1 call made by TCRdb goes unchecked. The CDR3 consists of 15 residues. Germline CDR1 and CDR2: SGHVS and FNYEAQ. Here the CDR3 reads CASSPGEAGANVLTF.

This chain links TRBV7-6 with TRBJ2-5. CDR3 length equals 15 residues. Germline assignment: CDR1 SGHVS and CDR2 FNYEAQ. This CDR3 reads CASSPVRVGQETQYF.

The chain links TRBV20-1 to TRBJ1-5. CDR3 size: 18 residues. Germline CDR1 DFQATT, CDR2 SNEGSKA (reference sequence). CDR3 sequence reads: CSARDPQGPGDSNQPQHF.

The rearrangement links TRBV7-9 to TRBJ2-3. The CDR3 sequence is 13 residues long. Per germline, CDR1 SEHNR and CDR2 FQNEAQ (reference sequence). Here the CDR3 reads CAPEDLSTDTQYF. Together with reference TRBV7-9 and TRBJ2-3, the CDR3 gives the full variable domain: DTGVSQNPRHKITKRGQNVTFRCDPISEHNRLYWYRQTLGQGPEFLTYFQNEAQLEKSRLLSDRFSAERPKGSFSTLEIQRTEQGDSAMYLCAPEDLSTDTQYFGPGTRLTVL.